One sample yielded the 10 T cell receptor beta chains listed below, sequenced in a study of cytomegalovirus exposure and HLA in healthy donors. Amplification used 60 Vbeta primers and 13 Jbeta primers. Measured with immunoSEQ multiplex PCR; TCRdb has only the in-frame clones, and not every one. This sample has 100,000 to 150,000 clones, with around three quarters found just once. The sample consisted of PBMCs. These receptors originate from a woman between 45 and 60 years old in good health and CMV-seronegative.

This chain uses TRBV29-1 with TRBJ1-1; no reliable D call. Germline CDR1 SQVTM, CDR2 ANQGSEA. The CDR3 contains 13 residues. V lost 1 base and J lost 7, with 13 bases in between. The CDR3 protein is CSVEGPGFSEAFF. Written as DNA, the CDR3 is TGCAGCGTTGAAGGTCCAGGTTTTAGTGAAGCTTTCTTT.

The V and J genes are TRBV19 and TRBJ1-4; D is ambiguous. Germline V lookup: CDR1 LNHDA, CDR2 SQIVND (reference sequence). Trimming left V 3 bases short and J 7 bases short, with 6 bases between. The CDR3 runs 12 residues. CDR3 bases: TGTGCCAGTAGTATCGAGGTTGAAAAACTGTTTTTT. It yields the protein CASSIEVEKLFF.

This clone came up once. This chain connects TRBV4-3 to TRBJ2-1; possible D gene TRBD1, 7 bases. CDR3 length: 19 amino acids. V shed 2 bases and J shed 4 bases, with 24 bases lying between them. In germline, CDR1 is LGHNA, CDR2 YSLEER. The CDR3 DNA is TGCGCCAGCAGCCAAAGCGGAGGGTTGGGGACAGCTTTGTACAATGAGCAGTTCTTC. This translates into CASSQSGGLGTALYNEQFF.

This clone has just a few counts. The V gene is TRBV19, the J gene TRBJ2-7; 7 bases align to TRBD2. The germline V gene has CDR1 LNHDA and CDR2 SQIVND (reference sequence). The CDR3 contains 13 residues. Trimming at V came to 1 base and at J to 3 bases, leaving 0 bases not matched to a gene. CDR3 nucleotide sequence: TGTGCCAGTAGTATAGCTAGCGGCTACGAGCAGTACTTC. This encodes CASSIASGYEQYF.

This clone was seen more than once but under ten times. V is TRBV4-1 and J is TRBJ1-1; D may be TRBD1 (6 bases). The CDR3 is 15 residues long. Germline loops: CDR1 MGHRA, CDR2 YSYEKL. Between the trimmed V and J ends, which lost 2 bases and 3 bases, there was a span of 13 bases. CDR3 nucleotide sequence: TGCGCCAGCAGCCAACTAATACAGGGACACACTGAAGCTTTCTTT. It specifies CASSQLIQGHTEAFF.

V usage is TRBV6-6 and J usage is TRBJ2-7; possible D gene TRBD1, 6 bases. V was shortened by 2 bases and J by 0 bases, with 11 bases between the two germline ends. CDR3 length equals 15 residues. Germline CDR1 and CDR2: MNHNY and SVGAGI (reference sequence). This CDR3 reads CASSYLGQNSYEQYF. The CDR3 bases are TGTGCCAGCAGTTACCTGGGACAAAACTCCTACGAGCAGTACTTC.

The chain employs TRBV2 and TRBJ1-1, with TRBD1 matching 7 bases. Losses at the gene ends were 5 bases for V and 2 bases for J; bases not matched to a gene: 5. The CDR3 spans 14 residues. In germline, CDR1 is SNHLY, CDR2 FYNNEI. Here the CDR3 reads CASSQTGVNTEAFF. In nucleotides, the CDR3 is TGTGCCAGCAGTCAAACAGGGGTTAACACTGAAGCTTTCTTT.

As concerns this clone: This CDR3 is also generated by other DNA sequences in the sample. This rearrangement joins TRBV18 to TRBJ2-2; tentatively, D is TRBD1 (6 bases). Germline CDR1 reads KGHSH; CDR2 reads LQKENI. This CDR3 comprises 15 residues. V was shortened by 0 bases and J by 2 bases, with 7 bases between the two germline ends. Written as DNA, the CDR3 is TGTGCCAGCTCACCACCCAGGGGAAACACCGGGGAGCTGTTTTTT. It translates to CASSPPRGNTGELFF.

This chain links TRBV7-3 with TRBJ2-7; TRBD2 aligns across 8 bases. V shed 5 bases and J 2 bases; nucleotides not matched to a gene: 8. Germline CDR1 SGHTA, CDR2 FQGTGA. The CDR3 has 15 residues. The CDR3 protein is CASSQTSGGPYEQYF. The DNA of the CDR3 is TGTGCCAGCAGCCAAACTAGCGGAGGTCCCTACGAGCAGTACTTC.

This chain's CDR3 is CASSKKRWMNEQFF. In nucleotides, the CDR3 is TGTGCCAGCAGCAAAAAGCGGTGGATGAATGAGCAGTTCTTC. The genes are TRBV7-2 and TRBJ2-1; perhaps TRBD2 as D (5 bases). Germline CDR1 reads SGHTA; CDR2 reads FQGNSA. CDR3 size: 14 residues. Trimming stripped 5 bases from V and 7 bases from J, with 15 bases between.